The sequence of this TCR beta chain was determined in a study of T cell responses to AZD1222 COVID-19 vaccine. Details on this clone: The antigen remains undetermined.

Findings and caveats of the study: The study sampled repertoires only after the peak T cell response. Seropositive status at baseline applied to only six AZD1222 recipients. With two AZD1222 doses given, Spike-specific TCR breadth and depth both rose.

Sequencing was performed with immunoSEQ multiplex PCR; in TCRdb, only in-frame clones are kept and a portion is missing. The data contain 150,000 or so clones, 85% to 90% of them singletons. The CDR3 extends over 15 amino acids. The germline gives CDR1 SEHNR, CDR2 FQNEAQ (reference sequence). Between the trimmed V and J ends, which lost 4 bases and 3 bases, there was a span of 12 bases. This sequence originates from an adult in good health. This chain uses TRBV7-9 with TRBJ1-4; D perhaps matches TRBD1 (5 bases). The source was peripheral blood, collected on day 0 of MenACWY control vaccination. The CDR3 region is CASSSAGLSNEKLFF. The CDR3 DNA sequence: TGTGCCAGCAGCTCCGCAGGGCTATCTAATGAAAAACTGTTTTTT.